This T cell receptor beta chain was recovered during a study of blood T cell repertoires in COVID-19 (TCRdb year 2020). Notes on the research overall: Collaborator samples came from the United States, Italy and Spain and covered acute and convalescent phases of COVID-19. The prospective study material was composed of cDNA or gDNA derived from T cells, B-cell-depleted T cells, or PBMCs. Deeply sampled blood TCRbeta repertoires from subjects exposed to, actively infected with, or recovered from COVID-19 were included in the dataset. The repertoires were made available in a free public database intended to serve as a resource for research on the immune response to SARS-CoV-2. Samples came from the ongoing ImmuneRACE study (first 160 participants) plus 1,254 subjects from 6 global collaborators. Nearly every sample came with metadata listing a de-identified subject ID, COVID-19 status, age in years and sex. Where available, HLA class I and class II types were taken from metadata supplied by the sample provider and were not determined by assay-based typing.

Reading from cysteine to phenylalanine, the CDR3 counts 15 amino acids. Of all the DNA, just the CDR3 is kept, 45 bases in frame from base 1. Sequences SGHNT (CDR1) and YENEEA (CDR2) are obtained from the germline V gene. V is cut by 2 bases and J by 2 bases, and the space between the germline ends is 10 bases. Remarks on this clone: Its antigen specificity is not known. Base qualities are missing; no much larger clone stands one base away.

Findings and caveats that apply to the study as a whole: Clinical and demographic metadata were provided uncurated, with the amount varying by source and participant.

Participants in the prospective study were enrolled through a virtual design, were aged 18 to 89 years, and lived in 24 United States geographic areas. To assign participants to cohorts, the prospective study relied on clinical history that participants themselves reported in a screening survey and a study questionnaire. ImmuneRACE Cohort 3 recovered participants were defined by two consecutive negative NP/OP PCR tests, healthcare professional clearance, or symptom resolution. In the prospective study, whole blood, serum and a nasopharyngeal or oropharyngeal swab were collected from each participant by mobile phlebotomists. Over a roughly 2-month period, participants in the prospective study had the option of providing additional blood draws and questionnaires. Blood samples from the prospective study were shipped frozen or at room temperature prior to DNA extraction. TCRbeta CDR3 regions were amplified from genomic DNA by means of the immunoSEQ Assay, a bias-controlled multiplex PCR. The authors processed their data as follows. Within the assay, amplification of reference gene primers was used to estimate how many nucleated cells each sample contained. Sequence reads were collapsed and filtered to measure the absolute abundance of every unique TCRbeta CDR3 rearrangement. For each sample, productive Simpson clonality was calculated as the square root of Simpson's diversity index over productive rearrangements. Here the immuneACCESS table is served through TCRdb, limited to in-frame sequences with V and J called. Missing clones are a known gap in these copies; in checked studies unresolved V genes cover under half, and the rest lacks a known reason. V, J and clone size were drawn from that table, and D and trimming were deduced from the DNA. The sample table shows 350,000 to 400,000 clones, and roughly 89% are seen once. The ten largest clones represent about 1.7% of the sample.

This chain is built from TRBV11-3 and TRBJ2-1; perhaps TRBD2 is the D gene, with 6 bases matching. Specimen: PBMCs or T cells enriched from blood (not recorded which). The receptor comes from a woman aged 25 to 45 who had recovered from COVID-19. CDR3 region: CASSLIPSAYNEQFF. The base sequence is TGTGCCAGCAGCTTAATTCCTAGCGCCTACAATGAGCAGTTCTTC.